The 14 T cell receptor beta chains below come from one sample, sequenced in a study of CD8+ T cells in alopecia areata. The authors sorted pooled cutaneous lymph node cells using CD4, CD8alpha, NKG2D, NKG2ACE and other markers. RNA was extracted and reverse transcribed into cDNA as the sequencing template. Measured with immunoSEQ multiplex PCR; TCRdb has only the in-frame clones, and not every one. The sample yields 250,000 or so clones, without any singletons. The material sequenced was CD4+ T cells sorted from a lymph node. The receptors come from a C3H/HeJ mouse with alopecia areata. This strain's MHC haplotype is H2-k.

There are a few counts of this clone. Gene names and germline match the mouse. The read falls 4 residues short of the CDR3 end, and the missing part is taken from the germline J gene. The V and J genes are TRBV13-3 and TRBJ2-2, with 11 positions matching TRBD2. V trimming: 4 bases; J trimming: 3 bases; junction bases outside the gene matches: 2. CDR1 is NNHDY, CDR2 SYVADS, per germline. The CDR3 has 15 residues. CDR3 DNA (partial): TGTGCCAGCAGTTGGGACTGGGGGTACACCGGG. It codes for CASSWDWGYTG. The whole CDR3 region reads CASSWDWGYTGQLYF.

Of note for this clone: Each gene name is a mouse one. The read terminates 4 residues ahead of where the CDR3 ends, so the germline J gene completes it. The chain recombines TRBV31 with TRBJ2-1, with TRBD2 matching over 9 bases. The trim removed 3 bases at V and 0 bases at J, leaving 3 bases unmatched. Germline CDR1 GKSSPN, CDR2 SITVG. This CDR3 comprises 15 residues. The DNA read from the CDR3 is TGTGCCTGGAGCCGACTGGGGGTTAACTATGCT. Protein product: CAWSRLGVNYA. The entire CDR3 sequence reads CAWSRLGVNYAEQFF.

As regards this clone: Gene names denote mouse genes. The read gets to within 4 residues of the CDR3 end, and the germline J gene fills in the rest. The identical CDR3 is also encoded by other nucleotide sequences in the sample. The genes are TRBV19 and TRBJ2-1, with 8 positions matching TRBD1. The CDR3 is 14 residues long. The V segment lost 4 bases and the J segment 3 bases; nucleotides outside the gene matches: 3. Germline values: CDR1 FNHDT, CDR2 SITEND (reference sequence). The CDR3 sequence: CASSPTGGYAEQFF. CDR3 DNA, as far as it was read: TGTGCCAGCAGTCCCACAGGGGGCTATGCT. The full variable domain, in which reference TRBV19 and TRBJ2-1 provide the parts outside the CDR3, is GGIITQTPKFLIGQEGQKLTLKCQQNFNHDTMYWYRQDSGKGLRLIYYSITENDLQKGDLSEGYDASREKKSSFSLTVTSAQKNEMAVFLCASSPTGGYAEQFFGPGTRLTVL.

This clone appeared a few times. Gene names denote mouse genes. Read coverage stops 3 residues before the CDR3 terminus; the germline J gene supplies the remainder. V is TRBV5 and J is TRBJ1-6, with 12 bases matching TRBD1. TRBJ1-6 is labeled an ORF, and its function is uncertain. Per the germline V gene, CDR1 is LGHNA and CDR2 is YNLKQL (reference sequence). V trimming: 2 bases; J trimming: 9 bases; junction bases outside the gene matches: 5. The CDR3 length is 16 residues. The CDR3 loop reads CASSQPGQGAGSPLYF. The sequenced CDR3 bases are TGTGCCAGCAGCCAACCGGGACAGGGGGCTGGTTCGCCC.

This clone has more than one count but fewer than ten. Gene names refer to mouse genes. The sequence runs out 4 residues before the end of the CDR3; the remainder is reconstructed from the germline J gene. The genes are TRBV5 and TRBJ2-1, with 14 bases aligning to TRBD2. CDR3 length: 17 residues. Germline CDR1 is LGHNA and CDR2 is YNLKQL (reference sequence). Trimming cost V 4 bases and J 6 bases; bases outside gene matches: 8. The chain's CDR3 is CASSPPRGLGGPAEQFF. The sequenced CDR3 bases are TGTGCCAGCAGCCCCCCAAGGGGACTGGGGGGGCCTGCT.

In its sample, this clone was seen a few times. These gene names are mouse names. The read is 4 residues too short to cover the CDR3 end, so that end is filled in from the germline J gene. This chain joins TRBV13-3 and TRBJ2-3; 9 bases fit TRBD2. The germline V gene encodes CDR1 NNHDY and CDR2 SYVADS. Trimming at V came to 4 bases and at J to 0 bases, leaving 6 bases not matched to a gene. The CDR3 runs 16 residues. The CDR3 here is CASSPLGGPSAETLYF. Incomplete CDR3 DNA: TGTGCCAGCAGTCCACTGGGGGGTCCTAGTGCAGAA.

This clone was seen more than once but under ten times. Genes here carry mouse names. CDR3 DNA (partial): TGTGCCAGCACTGGGGGGGGCTCCTAT. Amino acids: CASTGGGSY. The full CDR3 is CASTGGGSYEQYF. The chain employs TRBV13-1 and TRBJ2-7, with 9 positions matching TRBD2. The read terminates 4 residues before the CDR3 end, so the remaining end is supplied by the germline J gene. Germline trimming cut 6 bases from V and 0 bases from J; bases unmatched to any gene: 1. CDR1 is NSHNY, CDR2 SYGAGN, per germline. The CDR3 is 13 residues long.

A few counts support this clone. All gene names here are mouse names. The sequence runs out 4 residues before the end of the CDR3; the remainder is reconstructed from the germline J gene. The chain has TRBV12-1 and TRBJ2-7; 9 positions match TRBD2. The CDR3 sequence is 14 residues long. The germline V gene encodes CDR1 SGHSN and CDR2 HYEKVE. The trim removed 1 base at V and 3 bases at J, leaving 3 bases unmatched. The sequenced CDR3 bases are TGTGCCAGCTCTCTTGGGGGGGCCCTCTAT. Translating gives CASSLGGALY. The whole CDR3 region reads CASSLGGALYEQYF.

As to this clone: The listed genes are named as in mouse. The read ends 4 residues early relative to the CDR3; the germline J gene fills the gap. This sequence joins TRBV5 and TRBJ2-5; TRBD1 is a possible D gene (6 bases). The CDR3 covers 14 residues. CDR1 and CDR2 from the germline V gene are LGHNA and YNLKQL (reference sequence). V lost 2 bases to trimming and J lost 1 base, with 7 bases between them. The CDR3 DNA, read in part, is TGTGCCAGCAGCCAAACAGGGTACCAAGAC. As protein: CASSQTGYQD. The entire CDR3 reads CASSQTGYQDTQYF.

Only a few counts were recorded for this clone. Gene names and germline match the mouse. The read ends 4 residues early relative to the CDR3; the germline J gene fills the gap. V gene TRBV19 combines with J gene TRBJ2-2; D might be TRBD2 (7 bases). The CDR3 covers 15 residues. Germline V gene lookup returns CDR1 FNHDT and CDR2 SITEND (reference sequence). V lost 4 bases to trimming and J lost 1 base, with 11 bases between them. CDR3 region: CASSRGAQNTGQLYF. CDR3 DNA (partial): TGTGCCAGCAGTCGGGGGGCGCAAAACACCGGG.

In the case of this clone: The gene names given are mouse names. The read terminates 4 residues ahead of where the CDR3 ends, so the germline J gene completes it. The rearrangement uses TRBV31 and TRBJ1-2; TRBD1 agrees at 10 bases. The CDR3 consists of 13 residues. The germline V gene encodes CDR1 GKSSPN and CDR2 SITVG. The sequenced part of the CDR3 DNA is TGTGCCTGGAGTGGGACAGGGGAATCC. Translating it yields CAWSGTGES. The full-length CDR3 reads as CAWSGTGESDYTF.

Of note for this clone: Genes and germline are mouse. Sequencing ends 3 residues short of the CDR3 end; the germline J gene provides the rest. The chain employs TRBV19 and TRBJ1-6; D perhaps matches TRBD1 (5 bases). TRBJ1-6 is an ORF; its function is uncertain. The CDR3 is 14 amino acids. The germline CDR1 and CDR2 sequences are FNHDT and SITEND (reference sequence). V was trimmed by 4 bases and J by 4 bases, leaving 9 bases between them. The sequenced part of the CDR3 DNA is TGTGCCAGCAGTCCCGGGACTTATAATTCGCCC. It encodes CASSPGTYNSP. Given in full, the CDR3 is CASSPGTYNSPLYF.

This clone turned up a few times. The listed genes are named as in mouse. Read sequence stops 4 residues before the CDR3 end, and the germline J gene provides the missing end. The chain employs TRBV19 and TRBJ2-7; tentative D call: TRBD2 (6 bases). V gave up 2 bases and J gave up 0 bases, with 12 bases separating them. Germline V gene sequence: CDR1 FNHDT, CDR2 SITEND (reference sequence). This CDR3 spans 15 amino acids. The CDR3 DNA, read in part, is TGTGCCAGCAGTATTCTGGGGCAAAGCTCCTAT. Amino acid sequence: CASSILGQSSY. The entire CDR3 reads CASSILGQSSYEQYF.

With regard to this clone: Any gene name here is a mouse gene name. The read ends 4 residues shy of where the CDR3 ends; the end is completed using the germline J gene. The chain carries TRBV19 and TRBJ2-3, with D possibly TRBD1 on 7 matching bases. CDR1 and CDR2 (germline): FNHDT, SITEND (reference sequence). Trimming removed 0 bases from V and 0 bases from J, with 11 bases in between. CDR3 length: 16 residues. Here the CDR3 reads CASSIARGTSAETLYF. The sequenced CDR3 bases are TGTGCCAGCAGTATAGCCAGGGGGACTAGTGCAGAA. Full variable domain (rest looked up from reference TRBV19 and TRBJ2-3): GGIITQTPKFLIGQEGQKLTLKCQQNFNHDTMYWYRQDSGKGLRLIYYSITENDLQKGDLSEGYDASREKKSSFSLTVTSAQKNEMAVFLCASSIARGTSAETLYFGSGTRLTVL.